This T cell receptor (beta chain) was identified during a study of control samples from healthy donors and cancer patients (dated by TCRdb to the early 2020s). Turning to this clone: Its recognized antigen is unknown. Base qualities are not recorded, but no much larger clone differs from it by a single base.

The library was prepared using the immunoSEQ multiplex PCR assay. Imported from immuneACCESS, the table was reduced by TCRdb to in-frame sequences with V and J called. These copies leave out some clones; in studies compared against another copy, an unresolved V gene accounts for under half, and the cause of the remainder is not known. The sample table holds about 220,000 clones, of which about 95% were seen once. The ten largest make up about 1.4% of the sample. V lost 0 bases and J lost 8 bases; the stretch between them is 1 base long. The CDR3 holds 10 amino acids from the cysteine to the phenylalanine. Only the CDR3 portion is preserved as DNA: 30 bases, with reading frame beginning at the first base. CDR1 and CDR2 (DFQATT, SNEGSKA) derive from the germline V gene (reference sequence).

The material sequenced was blood. The chain employs TRBV20-1 and TRBJ1-4, with the D segment identity uncertain. The TCR was taken from a man between 50 and 59 years old in good health. The DNA sequence is given as TGCAGTGCTAGAGACGAAAAACTGTTTTTT. It encodes CSARDEKLFF.